This T cell receptor (beta chain) comes out of a study of T cells after posttransplantation cyclophosphamide. General observations from the study: TRB overlap between skin or GI tissue T cells and blood was limited.

Generated by immunoSEQ multiplex PCR, the TCRdb table keeps only in-frame clones and is missing some. The sample includes around 28,000 clones, none of them occurring once. This clone was observed at least ten times. Its antigen is as yet unknown. Germline V CDR1 and CDR2: SGHRS, YFSETQ. The CDR3 totals 12 residues. V dropped 1 base and J dropped 2 bases, with 3 bases sitting between them. Source material: PBMCs. The clonotype originates from a woman aged 55-69 years in good health, CMV-negative, and a related stem cell transplant donor. This chain links TRBV5-1 with TRBJ2-5; no definite D call. This CDR3 reads CASSLSQETQYF. In DNA form, the CDR3 reads TGCGCCAGCAGCTTGTCACAAGAGACCCAGTACTTC.